Reported below is one T cell receptor beta chain. Its target is not known. This record comes from a study of cytomegalovirus exposure and HLA in healthy donors. Study-level results: Among immune exposure information, only CMV serostatus was available.

PCR was performed using 60 Vbeta and 13 Jbeta primers. Here immunoSEQ multiplex PCR was the method, and the copy in TCRdb shows in-frame clones only, minus some. This sample has around 67,000 clones, with more than 75% found just once. The sample consisted of PBMCs. This TCR was recovered from a young man in good health and CMV-seropositive.

The CDR3 DNA reads TGTGCCACGTCCCTAGCGGGAGATGGGTTGGAGACCCAGTACTTC. Protein: CATSLAGDGLETQYF. The genes are TRBV14 and TRBJ2-5; 10 bases fit TRBD2. V lost 10 bases and J lost 5; bases outside the gene matches: 13. Germline V lookup: CDR1 SGHDN, CDR2 FVKESK. The CDR3 is 15 residues long. Looking up the rest from reference TRBV14 and TRBJ2-5 gives the full variable domain: EAGVTQFPSHSVIEKGQTVTLRCDPISGHDNLYWYRRVMGKEIKFLLHFVKESKQDESGMPNNRFLAERTGGTYSTLKVQPAELEDSGVYFCATSLAGDGLETQYFGPGTRLLVL.